The clone carrying this T cell receptor (beta chain) appeared a few times. What it binds is not known. Template switching added a universal primer site; cDNA carried unique molecular identifiers. Via MiXCR, TCRdb re-called the 5' RACE reads, giving one row per CDR3 protein. This table holds about 1.7 million distinct CDR3 sequences, around 29% found once. The data stem from a study of identical twins. General study findings and limits: Within cord blood, abundant beta clonotypes carried fewer insertions, but memory repertoires showed no such trend. Low generation-probability sequences were in excess among twin-shared out-of-frame alpha sequences.

CDR1 is SGHRS and CDR2 is YFSETQ in the germline V gene. This CDR3 has 16 residues. Trimming took 4 bases from V and 1 from J; bases not matched to a gene: 7. The sample was cord blood. The sequence was obtained from a newborn girl in good health. This sequence joins TRBV5-1 and TRBJ2-1; 8 bases map to TRBD2. DNA for the CDR3: TGCGCCAGCAGCCCCTCCGGACTAGCTTCCTACAATGAGCAGTTCTTC. It yields the protein CASSPSGLASYNEQFF. Filled out from reference TRBV5-1 and TRBJ2-1, the complete variable domain reads KAGVTQTPRYLIKTRGQQVTLSCSPISGHRSVSWYQQTPGQGLQFLFEYFSETQRNKGNFPGRFSGRQFSNSRSEMNVSTLELGDSALYLCASSPSGLASYNEQFFGPGTRLTVL.